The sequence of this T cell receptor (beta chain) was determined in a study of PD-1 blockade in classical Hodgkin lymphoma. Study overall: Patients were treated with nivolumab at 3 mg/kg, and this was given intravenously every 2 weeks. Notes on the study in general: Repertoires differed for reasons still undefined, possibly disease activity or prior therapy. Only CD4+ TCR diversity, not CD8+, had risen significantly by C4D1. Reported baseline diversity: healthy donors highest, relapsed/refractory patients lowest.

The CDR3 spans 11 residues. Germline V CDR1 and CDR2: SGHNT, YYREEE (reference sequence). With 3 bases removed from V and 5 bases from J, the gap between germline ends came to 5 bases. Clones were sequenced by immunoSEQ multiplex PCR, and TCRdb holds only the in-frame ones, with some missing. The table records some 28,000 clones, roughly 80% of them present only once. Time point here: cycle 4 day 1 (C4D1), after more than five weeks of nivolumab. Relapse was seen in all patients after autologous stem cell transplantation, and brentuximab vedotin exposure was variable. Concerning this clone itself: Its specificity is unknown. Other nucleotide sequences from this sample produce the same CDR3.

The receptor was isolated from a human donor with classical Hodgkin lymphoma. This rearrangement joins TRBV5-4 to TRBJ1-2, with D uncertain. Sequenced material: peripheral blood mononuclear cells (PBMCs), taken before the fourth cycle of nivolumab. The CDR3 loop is CASSSRYGYTF. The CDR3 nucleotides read TGTGCCAGCAGCTCGCGGTATGGCTACACCTTC. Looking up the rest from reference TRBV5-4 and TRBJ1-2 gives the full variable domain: ETGVTQSPTHLIKTRGQQVTLRCSSQSGHNTVSWYQQALGQGPQFIFQYYREEENGRGNFPPRFSGLQFPNYSSELNVNALELDDSALYLCASSSRYGYTFGSGTRLTVV.